This TCR beta chain stems from a study of T cell repertoires in cytomegalovirus infection. Study-level information: Matching HLA type and CMV infection were both indicated by public TCR beta signatures. Study findings and constraints: Clonotypes of TCR beta that were HLA-C-restricted and CMV-specific dominated the ex vivo response. Summed frequency of public TCR beta families distinguished CMV carriers with the relevant HLA.

As for this clonotype: Antigen: not known.

TCRdb re-called the reads through MiXCR, storing one row per CDR3 protein. The sample includes about 350,000 distinct CDR3 sequences, roughly 36% seen only once; the top ten take approximately 15%. CDR1 and CDR2 from the germline V gene are LNHDA and SQIVND (reference sequence). This CDR3 has 15 residues. V lost 6 bases, J lost 10 bases, and 17 bases stayed unmatched. This TCR was sampled from a human donor in good health (CMV status not recorded). Some clones in this sample may be carry-over from other donors' samples. The sequenced sample was cultured PBMCs, obtained from culture after CMV antigen stimulation. This rearrangement joins TRBV19 to TRBJ1-2; 7 bases are a match to TRBD1. The CDR3 loop reads CASRKGDRWNSPYTF. DNA for the CDR3: TGTGCCAGTAGAAAAGGGGACAGATGGAATAGTCCCTACACCTTC.